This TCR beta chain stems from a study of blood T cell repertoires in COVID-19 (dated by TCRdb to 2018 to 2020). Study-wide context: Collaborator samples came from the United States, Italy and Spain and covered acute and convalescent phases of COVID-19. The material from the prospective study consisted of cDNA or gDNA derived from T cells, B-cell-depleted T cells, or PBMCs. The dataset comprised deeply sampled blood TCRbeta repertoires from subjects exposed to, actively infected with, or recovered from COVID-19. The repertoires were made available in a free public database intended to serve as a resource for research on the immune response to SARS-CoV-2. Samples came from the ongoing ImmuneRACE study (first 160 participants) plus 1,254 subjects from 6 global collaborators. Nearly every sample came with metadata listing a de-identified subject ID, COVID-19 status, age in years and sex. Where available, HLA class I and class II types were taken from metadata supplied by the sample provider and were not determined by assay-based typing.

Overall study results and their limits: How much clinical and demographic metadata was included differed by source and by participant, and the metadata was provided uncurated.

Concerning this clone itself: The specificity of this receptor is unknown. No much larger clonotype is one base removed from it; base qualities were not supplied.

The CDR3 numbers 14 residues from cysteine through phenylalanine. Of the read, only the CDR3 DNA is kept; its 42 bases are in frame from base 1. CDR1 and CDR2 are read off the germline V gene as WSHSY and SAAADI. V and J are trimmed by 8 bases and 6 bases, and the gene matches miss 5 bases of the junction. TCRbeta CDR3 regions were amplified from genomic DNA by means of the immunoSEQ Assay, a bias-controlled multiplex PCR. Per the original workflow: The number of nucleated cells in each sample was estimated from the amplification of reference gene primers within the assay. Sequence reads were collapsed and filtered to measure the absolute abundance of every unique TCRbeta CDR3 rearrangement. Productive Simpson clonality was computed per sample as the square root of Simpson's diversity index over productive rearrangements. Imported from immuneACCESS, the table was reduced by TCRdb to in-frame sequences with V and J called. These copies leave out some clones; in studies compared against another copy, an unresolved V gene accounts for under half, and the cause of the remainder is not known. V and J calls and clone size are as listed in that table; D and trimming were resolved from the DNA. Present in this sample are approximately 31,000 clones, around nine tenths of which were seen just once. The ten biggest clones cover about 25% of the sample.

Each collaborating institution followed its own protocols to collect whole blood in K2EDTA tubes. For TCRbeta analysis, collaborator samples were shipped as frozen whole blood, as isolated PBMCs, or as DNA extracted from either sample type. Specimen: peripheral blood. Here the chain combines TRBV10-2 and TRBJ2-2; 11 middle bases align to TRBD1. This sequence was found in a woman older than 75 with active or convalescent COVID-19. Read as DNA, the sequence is TGCGCCAGCGCGTGGACAGGGGGCCCCGGGGAGCTGTTTTTT. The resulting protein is CASAWTGGPGELFF.